Given below is one T cell receptor (beta chain) in context. TCRdb re-called the 5' RACE reads through MiXCR, storing one row per CDR3 protein. Altogether some 320,000 distinct CDR3 sequences are present, under 9% being singletons, with the ten largest covering about 3.5%. CDR1 and CDR2 (germline): SNHLY, FYNNEI. The CDR3 is made up of 15 amino acids. V was pared by 6 bases and J by 4 bases, with 9 bases of the junction left unmatched. The data belong to a study of T cells after yellow fever vaccination. Turning to the study itself: Researchers used SMART-Seq v4 Ultra Low Input to prepare fractions that had low cell numbers.

Sequencing was performed on CD4+ T cells sorted from PBMCs, taken 5 days after the yellow fever booster vaccination. The TCR sequence derives from a young man who received the YFV17D yellow fever vaccine. The chain employs TRBV2 and TRBJ2-1; 7 bases agree with TRBD2. This CDR3 reads CASSPIELAYNEQFF. CDR3 bases: TGTGCCAGCAGCCCCATCGAACTAGCGTACAATGAGCAGTTCTTC.